A selection of T cell receptor beta chains follows, all from one sample in a study of blood T cell repertoires in COVID-19. Repertoires were generated with immunoSEQ multiplex PCR, while TCRdb's copy carries only in-frame clones and drops some. The table records approximately 300,000 clones, about 90% of them present only once. Sequencing used peripheral blood. These receptors were collected from a middle-aged woman with COVID-19, enrolled during active disease. CDR3s include the opening cysteine and the closing phenylalanine or tryptophan. A D gene is named only where the DNA matches it firmly. Part of the rows lack a size; the others show once, few, many or a class for expanded clones.

v_gene: TRBV5-4; abundance: -; d_gene: TRBD1; j_gene: TRBJ2-7; CDR3nt: TGTGCCAGCAGCCCGGGACAGAGCTCCTACGAGCAGTACTTC; CDR3aa: CASSPGQSSYEQYF
v_gene: TRBV5-1; abundance: -; d_gene: -; j_gene: TRBJ1-1; CDR3nt: TGCGCCAGCAGCCCGGATACACTAAACACTGAAGCTTTCTTT; CDR3aa: CASSPDTLNTEAFF
v_gene: TRBV4-3; abundance: -; d_gene: -; j_gene: TRBJ2-6; CDR3nt: TGCGCCAGCAGCCAAGATGGGACAAACTCTGGGGCCAACGTCCTGACTTTC; CDR3aa: CASSQDGTNSGANVLTF
v_gene: TRBV3-1/TRBV3-2; abundance: -; d_gene: TRBD2; j_gene: TRBJ2-7; CDR3nt: TGTGCCAGCAGCCCCACTAGCGGGGGTGGGGAGCAGTACTTC; CDR3aa: CASSPTSGGGEQYF
v_gene: TRBV6-6; abundance: -; d_gene: TRBD2; j_gene: TRBJ2-1; CDR3nt: TGTGCCAGCAGCCGATCACTAGCGGGTATAGAGAATGAGCAGTTCTTC; CDR3aa: CASSRSLAGIENEQFF
v_gene: TRBV19; abundance: -; d_gene: -; j_gene: TRBJ2-1; CDR3nt: TGTGCCAGTAGTGAAGGGGCTGGTGAGCAGTTCTTC; CDR3aa: CASSEGAGEQFF
v_gene: TRBV6-5; abundance: -; d_gene: -; j_gene: TRBJ1-5; CDR3nt: TGTGCCAGCAGGCCCGGGGGGGGGCCGGATCAGCCCCAGCATTTT; CDR3aa: CASRPGGGPDQPQHF
v_gene: TRBV7-9; abundance: -; d_gene: -; j_gene: TRBJ1-5; CDR3nt: TGTGCCAGCAGCTTAGTGCCCGCCTGGGGGGGGGCGAGGCAGCCCCAGCATTTT; CDR3aa: CASSLVPAWGGARQPQHF
v_gene: TRBV7-2; abundance: once; d_gene: -; j_gene: TRBJ2-1; CDR3nt: TGTGCCAGCAGCTTTTCCAAAACCGGGAGCTCCTACAATGAGCAGTTCTTC; CDR3aa: CASSFSKTGSSYNEQFF
v_gene: TRBV15; abundance: -; d_gene: TRBD1; j_gene: TRBJ1-2; CDR3nt: TGTGCCACCAGCCTTGGACAGGGGGGCTACACCTTC; CDR3aa: CATSLGQGGYTF
v_gene: TRBV28; abundance: once; d_gene: TRBD1; j_gene: TRBJ2-6; CDR3nt: TGTGCCAGCAGCCCGGGACAGGGGGCCCCTGGGGCCAACGTCCTGACTTTC; CDR3aa: CASSPGQGAPGANVLTF
v_gene: TRBV6-6; abundance: once; d_gene: -; j_gene: TRBJ1-3; CDR3nt: TGTGCCAGCAGCTTGGACAGCTCAGGAAACACCATATATTTT; CDR3aa: CASSLDSSGNTIYF
v_gene: TRBV28; abundance: -; d_gene: -; j_gene: TRBJ1-2; CDR3nt: TGTGCCAGCAGGGCGACAGCATATGGCTACACCTTC; CDR3aa: CASRATAYGYTF
v_gene: TRBV5-4; abundance: -; d_gene: TRBD1; j_gene: TRBJ1-1; CDR3nt: TGTGCCAGCAGCCCTACGGGACAGTTGAACACTGAAGCTTTCTTT; CDR3aa: CASSPTGQLNTEAFF
v_gene: TRBV29-1; abundance: -; d_gene: -; j_gene: TRBJ1-2; CDR3nt: TGCAGCGTTGAGGAGGGGCAAAATGGTGGCTACACCTTC; CDR3aa: CSVEEGQNGGYTF
v_gene: TRBV18; abundance: -; d_gene: TRBD1; j_gene: TRBJ2-1; CDR3nt: TGTGCCAGCTCACCGTCGAGGGGACAGGGAGGCGGCAATGAGCAGTTCTTC; CDR3aa: CASSPSRGQGGGNEQFF
v_gene: TRBV11-2; abundance: -; d_gene: TRBD2; j_gene: TRBJ2-1; CDR3nt: TGTGCCAGCAGCCCCGCTAGCGGGAGGGACGATGAGCAGTTCTTC; CDR3aa: CASSPASGRDDEQFF
v_gene: TRBV5-4; abundance: -; d_gene: -; j_gene: TRBJ1-4; CDR3nt: TGTGCCAGCAGCTTTCAGGGGAGGGACGAAAAACTGTTTTTT; CDR3aa: CASSFQGRDEKLFF
v_gene: TRBV5-1; abundance: -; d_gene: TRBD2; j_gene: TRBJ2-3; CDR3nt: TGCGCCAGCAGAAGGGTTGGAGCGGGGGGCACAGATACGCAGTATTTT; CDR3aa: CASRRVGAGGTDTQYF
v_gene: TRBV29-1; abundance: -; d_gene: TRBD1; j_gene: TRBJ2-2; CDR3nt: TGCAGCGTGAAGACAGGGGTCTACACCGGGGAGCTGTTTTTT; CDR3aa: CSVKTGVYTGELFF
v_gene: TRBV15; abundance: -; d_gene: TRBD1; j_gene: TRBJ2-3; CDR3nt: TGTGCCACCAGCAATGACAGGGTGACAGATACGCAGTATTTT; CDR3aa: CATSNDRVTDTQYF
v_gene: TRBV28; abundance: -; d_gene: TRBD1; j_gene: TRBJ2-7; CDR3nt: TGTGCCAGCAGCCCGACGGGGACAGGGGTCTACGAGCAGTACTTC; CDR3aa: CASSPTGTGVYEQYF
v_gene: TRBV9; abundance: -; d_gene: TRBD2; j_gene: TRBJ2-1; CDR3nt: TGTGCCAGCAGCAACCAGCGGGGCGTCTCCTACAATGAGCAGTTCTTC; CDR3aa: CASSNQRGVSYNEQFF